The clone carrying this T cell receptor (beta chain) has only one observation. This entry comes from a study of blood T cell repertoires in COVID-19. Overall study: PBMCs, B-cell-depleted T cells, or T cells were the source of the cDNA or gDNA that made up the material.

As originally analysed: Nucleated cell counts were estimated from reference gene primer amplification. Method: immunoSEQ multiplex PCR; TCRdb's copy keeps in-frame clones and lacks some. V, J and clone size were drawn from that table, and D and trimming were deduced from the DNA. Of 200,000 to 300,000 clones in the sample, roughly 88% were seen once. The V gene lost 3 bases and the J gene lost 7 bases, with 7 bases spanning the gap. Germline lookup yields CDR1 MDHEN and CDR2 SYDVKM. The CDR3 length is 12 residues. The specimen was peripheral blood. This sequence was found in a woman older than 75 with COVID-19, enrolled during active disease. The gene calls are TRBV28 and TRBJ1-3, with D possibly TRBD1 on 5 matching bases. CDR3 region: CASSLTENTIYF. CDR3 in DNA: TGTGCCAGCAGTTTGACAGAGAACACCATATATTTT.